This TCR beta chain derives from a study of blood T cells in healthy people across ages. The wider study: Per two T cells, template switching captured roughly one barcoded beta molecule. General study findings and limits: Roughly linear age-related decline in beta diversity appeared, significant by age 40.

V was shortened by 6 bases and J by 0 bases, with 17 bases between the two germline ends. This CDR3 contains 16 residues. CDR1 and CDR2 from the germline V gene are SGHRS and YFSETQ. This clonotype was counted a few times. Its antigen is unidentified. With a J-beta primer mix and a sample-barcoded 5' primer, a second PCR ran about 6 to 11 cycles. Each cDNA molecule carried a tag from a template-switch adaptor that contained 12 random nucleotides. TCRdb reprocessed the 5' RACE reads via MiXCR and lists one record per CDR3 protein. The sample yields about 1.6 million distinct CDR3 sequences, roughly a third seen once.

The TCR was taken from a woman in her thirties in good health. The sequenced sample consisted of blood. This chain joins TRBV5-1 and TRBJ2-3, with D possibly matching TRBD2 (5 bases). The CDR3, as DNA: TGCGCCAGCAAAAGGTTCGAGCGGACTAGCACAGATACGCAGTATTTT. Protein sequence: CASKRFERTSTDTQYF.